These T cell receptor beta chains were read from a single sample in a study of blood T cell repertoires in COVID-19. The protocol was immunoSEQ multiplex PCR, while the TCRdb copy is restricted to in-frame clones and leaves out a portion. The table shows about 220,000 clones, with approximately 83% occurring only once. Sequences were obtained from peripheral blood. Every receptor here comes from a woman in her thirties who had recovered from COVID-19. CDR3s include the opening cysteine and the closing phenylalanine or tryptophan. D genes are given only for firm matches. Size values are once, few and many counts, or a class for expanded clones, and some rows have none.

j_call | clone_size | v_call | d_call | cdr3_length | cdr3_nt | cdr3_aa
TRBJ2-2 | . | TRBV19 | TRBD1 | 16 | TGTGCCAGTAGTATTCGCCAGGGGGCTGTCGGCGGGGAGCTGTTTTTT | CASSIRQGAVGGELFF
TRBJ1-5 | . | TRBV4-2 | TRBD1 | 16 | TGTGCCAGCAGCCAAGATTGGGGACAGGGCCGTCAGCCCCAGCATTTT | CASSQDWGQGRQPQHF
TRBJ2-3 | . | TRBV18 | . | 15 | TGTGCCAGCTCACCAAAACAGGGCCCCACAGATACGCAGTATTTT | CASSPKQGPTDTQYF
TRBJ2-1 | once | TRBV6-6 | TRBD2 | 14 | TGTGCCAGCAGTTACTTAGCGGGGTACAATGAGCAGTTCTTC | CASSYLAGYNEQFF
TRBJ2-1 | . | TRBV6-5 | TRBD2 | 15 | TGTGCCAGCAGTCGGACTAGCGGACCTTACAATGAGCAGTTCTTC | CASSRTSGPYNEQFF
TRBJ2-7 | . | TRBV2 | . | 10 | TGTGCCAGCGCAGGGGTCGAGCAGTACTTC | CASAGVEQYF
TRBJ1-1 | . | TRBV4-1 | . | 14 | TGCGCCAGCAGCCAAGATGGAAGGAGGACTGAAGCTTTCTTT | CASSQDGRRTEAFF
TRBJ1-3 | few | TRBV20-1 | . | 11 | TGCAGTGCTAGTCAGGGAAACACCATATATTTT | CSASQGNTIYF
TRBJ2-2 | . | TRBV4-3 | TRBD1 | 18 | TGCGCCAGCAGCCAAGAGCCACAGGGGGCAGGGAACACCGGGGAGCTGTTTTTT | CASSQEPQGAGNTGELFF
TRBJ1-3 | . | TRBV5-1 | TRBD1 | 15 | TGCGCCAGCAGCTTCACAGGGGAAACTGGAAACACCATATATTTT | CASSFTGETGNTIYF
TRBJ2-3 | . | TRBV15 | TRBD2 | 15 | TGTGCCACCAGCGAAGCGGGGGGGCTTGGAGATACGCAGTATTTT | CATSEAGGLGDTQYF
TRBJ1-1 | . | TRBV7-6 | TRBD1 | 15 | TGTGCCAGCAGCTTGGCGGGACAGGGGGCTACTGAAGCTTTCTTT | CASSLAGQGATEAFF
TRBJ2-7 | . | TRBV18 | TRBD1 | 14 | TGTGCCAGCTCACCACTGGACAGGGGAGACGAGCAGTACTTC | CASSPLDRGDEQYF
TRBJ1-1 | . | TRBV7-6 | TRBD1 | 18 | TGTGCCAGCAGCCAAAGACAGGGGCGAAATCGACCAGACACTGAAGCTTTCTTT | CASSQRQGRNRPDTEAFF
TRBJ2-3 | . | TRBV27 | . | 14 | TGTGCCAGCAGTTCGGGATTCTCCACAGATACGCAGTATTTT | CASSSGFSTDTQYF
TRBJ2-3 | . | TRBV9 | . | 14 | TGTGCCAGCAGCGTTGGAGTGGGCACAGATACGCAGTATTTT | CASSVGVGTDTQYF
TRBJ2-7 | . | TRBV7-2 | . | 14 | TGTGCCAGCAGCGAGGTGGGCGGGGCCTACGAGCAGTACTTC | CASSEVGGAYEQYF
TRBJ2-7 | . | TRBV7-9 | TRBD1 | 16 | TGTGCCAGCAGCCTGGGACAGGCGGTCATTGGTGACGAGCAGTACTTC | CASSLGQAVIGDEQYF
TRBJ2-2 | . | TRBV27 | . | 15 | TGTGCCAGCAGTCCAAGTACACGGGGAGCCGGGGAGCTGTTTTTT | CASSPSTRGAGELFF
TRBJ2-3 | . | TRBV12-5 | . | 14 | TGTGCTAGTGGTTTGGCGGGGGGCACAGATACGCAGTATTTT | CASGLAGGTDTQYF
TRBJ2-7 | . | TRBV5-1 | . | 19 | TGCGCCAGCAGCTCCTCCAACAGATCCGGACAATTTAACTCCTACGAGCAGTACTTC | CASSSSNRSGQFNSYEQYF
TRBJ2-3 | . | TRBV30 | . | 16 | TGTGCCTGGGATTGGACAGAAAACACTAGCACAGATACGCAGTATTTT | CAWDWTENTSTDTQYF
TRBJ2-5 | . | TRBV18 | . | 14 | TGTGCCAGCTCATCCTTGCCAACTCAAGAGACCCAGTACTTC | CASSSLPTQETQYF
TRBJ2-1 | . | TRBV7-8 | TRBD2 | 15 | TGTGCCAGCAGCCGAGGGGCTCTAGCGGGGGTTGAGCAGTTCTTC | CASSRGALAGVEQFF
TRBJ1-1 | . | TRBV18 | . | 17 | TGTGCCAGCTCTGTACTAGTCGGGGGGGGCTCAAACACTGAAGCTTTCTTT | CASSVLVGGGSNTEAFF
TRBJ2-1 | . | TRBV12-3/TRBV12-4 | . | 13 | TGTGCCAGCAGTTCGTCGGGGAGCTCTGAGCAGTTCTTC | CASSSSGSSEQFF
TRBJ2-1 | . | TRBV27 | TRBD2 | 16 | TGTGCCAGCAGTTTACTACTAGCGGGTAACTACAATGAGCAGTTCTTC | CASSLLLAGNYNEQFF
TRBJ2-5 | once | TRBV15 | . | 18 | TGTGCCACCAGCAGAGATGAGGGTGCAATCCGGGTTCTGCCGGCCCAGTACTTC | CATSRDEGAIRVLPAQYF
TRBJ2-7 | . | TRBV19 | . | 15 | TGTGCCAGTAGTATGCCCCAGGCAGGTACGAACGAGCAGTACTTC | CASSMPQAGTNEQYF